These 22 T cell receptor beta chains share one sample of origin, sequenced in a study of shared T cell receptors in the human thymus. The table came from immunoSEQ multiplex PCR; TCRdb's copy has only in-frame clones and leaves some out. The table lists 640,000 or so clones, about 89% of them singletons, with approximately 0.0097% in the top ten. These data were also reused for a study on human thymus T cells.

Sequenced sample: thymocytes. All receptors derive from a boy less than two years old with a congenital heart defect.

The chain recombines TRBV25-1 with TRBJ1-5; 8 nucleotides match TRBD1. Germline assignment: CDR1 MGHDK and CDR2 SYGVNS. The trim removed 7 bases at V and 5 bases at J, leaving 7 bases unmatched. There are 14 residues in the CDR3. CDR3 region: CASKPRGLYQPQHF. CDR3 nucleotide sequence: TGTGCCAGCAAGCCCAGGGGGCTCTATCAGCCCCAGCATTTT.

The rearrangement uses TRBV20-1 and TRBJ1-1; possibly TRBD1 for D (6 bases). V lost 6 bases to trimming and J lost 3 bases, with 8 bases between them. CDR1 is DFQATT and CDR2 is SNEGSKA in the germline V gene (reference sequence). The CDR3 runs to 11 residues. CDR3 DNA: TGCAGTGCGACAGGCTACACTGAAGCTTTCTTT. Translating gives CSATGYTEAFF.

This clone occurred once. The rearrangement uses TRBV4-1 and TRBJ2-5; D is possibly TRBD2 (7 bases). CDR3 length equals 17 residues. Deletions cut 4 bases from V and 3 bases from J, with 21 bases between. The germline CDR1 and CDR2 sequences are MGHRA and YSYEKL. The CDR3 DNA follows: TGCGCCAGCAGCCCCGGGGGGCCGGGGCCTGATGAAGAGACCCAGTACTTC. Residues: CASSPGGPGPDEETQYF.

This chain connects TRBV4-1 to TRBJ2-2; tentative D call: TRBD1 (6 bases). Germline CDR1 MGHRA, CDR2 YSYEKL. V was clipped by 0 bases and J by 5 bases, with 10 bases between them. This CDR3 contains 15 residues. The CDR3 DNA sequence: TGCGCCAGCAGCCAAGAAAACAGGGTGACCGGGGAGCTGTTTTTT. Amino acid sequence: CASSQENRVTGELFF.

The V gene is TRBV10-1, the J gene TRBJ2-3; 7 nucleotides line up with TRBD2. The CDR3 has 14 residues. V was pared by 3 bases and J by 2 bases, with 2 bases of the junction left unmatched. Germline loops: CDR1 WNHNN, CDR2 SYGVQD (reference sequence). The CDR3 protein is CASSDAGVTDTQYF. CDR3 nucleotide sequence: TGCGCCAGCAGTGATGCGGGAGTCACAGATACGCAGTATTTT.

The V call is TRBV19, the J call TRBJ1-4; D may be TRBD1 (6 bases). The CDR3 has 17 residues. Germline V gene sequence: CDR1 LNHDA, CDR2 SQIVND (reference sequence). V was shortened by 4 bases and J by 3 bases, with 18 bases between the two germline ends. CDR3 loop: CASSTDGGREANEKLFF. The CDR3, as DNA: TGTGCCAGTAGTACCGACGGGGGGCGCGAGGCTAATGAAAAACTGTTTTTT.

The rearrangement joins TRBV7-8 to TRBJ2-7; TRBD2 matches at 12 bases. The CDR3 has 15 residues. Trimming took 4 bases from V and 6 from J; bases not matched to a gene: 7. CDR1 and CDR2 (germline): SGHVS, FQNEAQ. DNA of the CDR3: TGTGCCAGCAGCTCGACGACTAGCGGGAGAACCGAGCAGTACTTC. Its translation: CASSSTTSGRTEQYF.

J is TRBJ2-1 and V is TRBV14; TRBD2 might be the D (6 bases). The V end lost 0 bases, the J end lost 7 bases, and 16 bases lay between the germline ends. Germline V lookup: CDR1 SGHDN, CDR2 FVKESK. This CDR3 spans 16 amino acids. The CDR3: CASSQDVRESMNEQFF. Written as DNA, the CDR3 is TGTGCCAGCAGCCAAGATGTACGGGAGAGTATGAATGAGCAGTTCTTC.

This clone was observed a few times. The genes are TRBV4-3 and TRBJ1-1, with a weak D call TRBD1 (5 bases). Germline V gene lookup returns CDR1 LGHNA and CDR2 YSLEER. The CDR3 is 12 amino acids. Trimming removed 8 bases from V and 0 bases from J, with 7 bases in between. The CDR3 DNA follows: TGCGCCAGCTTGACAGTGAACACTGAAGCTTTCTTT. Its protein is CASLTVNTEAFF.

The CDR3, as DNA: TGTGCCAGTACTAGCGGGAGATTTAGTACGCAGTATTTT. Its translation is CASTSGRFSTQYF. The gene calls are TRBV5-4 and TRBJ2-3, with TRBD2 matching 11 bases. This CDR3 contains 13 residues. Germline V gene sequence: CDR1 SGHNT, CDR2 YYREEE (reference sequence). V lost 8 bases and J lost 8; bases outside the gene matches: 7.

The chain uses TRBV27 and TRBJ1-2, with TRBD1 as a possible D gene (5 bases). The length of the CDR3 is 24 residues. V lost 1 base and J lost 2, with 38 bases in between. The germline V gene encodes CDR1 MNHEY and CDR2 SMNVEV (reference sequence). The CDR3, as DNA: TGTGCCAGCAGTTTATTTCGCCCTGGGCCGGGGGACCGGGACGCCTTACCATTAAACTATGGCTACACCTTC. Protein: CASSLFRPGPGDRDALPLNYGYTF.

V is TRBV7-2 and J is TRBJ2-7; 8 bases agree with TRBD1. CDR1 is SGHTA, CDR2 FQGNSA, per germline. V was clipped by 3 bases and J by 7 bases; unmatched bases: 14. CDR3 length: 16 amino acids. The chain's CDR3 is CASSLGRDRTVNEQYF. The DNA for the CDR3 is TGTGCCAGCAGCTTGGGCAGGGACAGGACCGTCAATGAGCAGTACTTC.

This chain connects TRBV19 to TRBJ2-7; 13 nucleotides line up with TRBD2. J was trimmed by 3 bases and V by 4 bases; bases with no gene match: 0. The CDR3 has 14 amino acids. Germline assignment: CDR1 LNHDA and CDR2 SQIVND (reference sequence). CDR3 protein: CASSRLAGGYEQYF. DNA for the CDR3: TGTGCCAGTAGTAGACTAGCGGGGGGCTACGAGCAGTACTTC.

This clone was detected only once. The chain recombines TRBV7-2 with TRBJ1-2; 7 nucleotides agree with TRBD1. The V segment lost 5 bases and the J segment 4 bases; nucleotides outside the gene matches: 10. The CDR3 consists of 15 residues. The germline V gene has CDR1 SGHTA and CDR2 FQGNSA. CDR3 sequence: CASSNRDRNAYGYTF. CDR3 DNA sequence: TGTGCCAGCAGCAACCGGGACAGAAACGCCTATGGCTACACCTTC.

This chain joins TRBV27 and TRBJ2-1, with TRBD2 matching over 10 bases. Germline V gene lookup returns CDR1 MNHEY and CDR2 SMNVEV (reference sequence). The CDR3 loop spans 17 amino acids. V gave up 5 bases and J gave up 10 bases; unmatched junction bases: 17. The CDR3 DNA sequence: TGTGCCAGCAGTCCCCTGGGGGGAGCGGGAGGGCCGGAGGAGCAGTTCTTC. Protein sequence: CASSPLGGAGGPEEQFF.

The CDR3 DNA sequence: TGTGCCAGCAGCGCGACTAGCCAAGAGCAGTTCTTC. Its protein product is CASSATSQEQFF. V gene TRBV9 combines with J gene TRBJ2-1, with 7 positions matching TRBD2. The ends lost 3 bases at V and 10 bases at J; junction bases unmatched: 4. The germline V gene has CDR1 SGDLS and CDR2 YYNGEE. This CDR3 spans 12 amino acids.

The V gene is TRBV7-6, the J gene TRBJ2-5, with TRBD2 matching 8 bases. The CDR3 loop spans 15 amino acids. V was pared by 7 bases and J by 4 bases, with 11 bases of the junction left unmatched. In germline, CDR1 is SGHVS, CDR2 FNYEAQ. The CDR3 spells CASILYGRAGETQYF. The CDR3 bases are TGTGCCAGCATTTTGTACGGGAGGGCCGGAGAGACCCAGTACTTC.

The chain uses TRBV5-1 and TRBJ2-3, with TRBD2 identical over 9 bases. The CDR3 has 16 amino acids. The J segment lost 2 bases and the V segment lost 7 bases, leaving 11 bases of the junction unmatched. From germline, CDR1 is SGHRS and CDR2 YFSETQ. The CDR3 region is CASHVARTSDTDTQYF. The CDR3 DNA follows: TGCGCCAGCCACGTCGCCCGGACTAGCGACACAGATACGCAGTATTTT. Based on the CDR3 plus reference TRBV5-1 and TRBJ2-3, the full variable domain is KAGVTQTPRYLIKTRGQQVTLSCSPISGHRSVSWYQQTPGQGLQFLFEYFSETQRNKGNFPGRFSGRQFSNSRSEMNVSTLELGDSALYLCASHVARTSDTDTQYFGPGTRLTVL.

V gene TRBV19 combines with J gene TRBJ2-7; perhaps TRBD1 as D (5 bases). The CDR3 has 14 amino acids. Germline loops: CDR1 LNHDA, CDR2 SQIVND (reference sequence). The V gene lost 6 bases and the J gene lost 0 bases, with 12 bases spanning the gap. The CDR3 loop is CASRVTANSYEQYF. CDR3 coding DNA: TGTGCCAGTAGGGTGACAGCTAACTCCTACGAGCAGTACTTC.

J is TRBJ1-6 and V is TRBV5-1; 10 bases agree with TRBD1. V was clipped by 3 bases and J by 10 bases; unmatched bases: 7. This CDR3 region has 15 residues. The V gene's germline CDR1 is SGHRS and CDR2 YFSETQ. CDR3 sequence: CASSYRQGAQSPLHF. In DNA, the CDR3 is TGCGCCAGCAGCTATAGACAGGGGGCGCAGTCACCCCTCCACTTT.

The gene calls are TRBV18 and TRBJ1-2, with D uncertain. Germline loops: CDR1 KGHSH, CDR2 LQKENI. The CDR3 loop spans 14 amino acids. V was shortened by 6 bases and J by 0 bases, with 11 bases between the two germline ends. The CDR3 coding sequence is TGTGCCAGCTCGCCTACGCCGGCTAACTATGGCTACACCTTC. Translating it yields CASSPTPANYGYTF.

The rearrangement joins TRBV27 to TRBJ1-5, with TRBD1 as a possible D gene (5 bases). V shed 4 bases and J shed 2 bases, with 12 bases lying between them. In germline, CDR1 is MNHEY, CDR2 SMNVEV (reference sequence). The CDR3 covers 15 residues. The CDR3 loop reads CASSSQGGGNQPQHF. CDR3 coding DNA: TGTGCCAGCAGTTCGCAGGGAGGGGGCAATCAGCCCCAGCATTTT.